The 24 T cell receptor beta chains below were found in one sample sequenced in a study of control samples from healthy donors and cancer patients. Using immunoSEQ multiplex PCR, the repertoire was profiled, and TCRdb retains in-frame clones only, with some absent. The sample holds 80,000 or so clones, approximately 94% seen once. Sequencing used blood. Receptors were obtained from a woman aged 35 to 49 in good health.

The chain couples TRBV9 to TRBJ1-1; the D gene is possibly TRBD1 (5 bases). The V and J ends lost 0 bases and 6 bases respectively, with 12 bases between them. In germline, CDR1 is SGDLS, CDR2 YYNGEE. The CDR3 totals 14 residues. The CDR3 here is CASSVGGGRPEAFF. The CDR3 DNA reads as TGTGCCAGCAGCGTAGGCGGGGGAAGGCCTGAAGCTTTCTTT.

J is TRBJ2-7 and V is TRBV2, with TRBD1 matching 9 bases. CDR3 length equals 15 residues. J gave up 3 bases and V 4 bases, and 7 bases lay outside the gene matches. Germline values: CDR1 SNHLY, CDR2 FYNNEI. CDR3: CASSGGQGSYYEQYF. CDR3 in DNA: TGTGCCAGCAGTGGGGGACAGGGCTCGTACTACGAGCAGTACTTC.

The table lists this clone with a count of one. The chain links TRBV3-1 (or the pseudogene TRBV3-2) to TRBJ2-7, with a weak D call TRBD1 (6 bases). There are 12 residues in the CDR3. CDR1 and CDR2 from the germline V gene are LGHDT and YNNKEL (reference sequence). Trimming took off 5 bases at V and 6 bases at J, with 11 bases between the two ends. Here the CDR3 DNA reads TGTGCCAGCAGCTATAACAGGGTCGAGCAGTACTTC. Its protein product is CASSYNRVEQYF.

This CDR3 reads CASSSATYNEQFF. CDR3 in DNA: TGTGCCAGCAGCTCCGCTACTTACAATGAGCAGTTCTTC. The rearrangement joins TRBV11-3 to TRBJ2-1; D remains ambiguous. The CDR3 length is 13 residues. V was clipped by 4 bases and J by 4 bases, with 8 bases between them. Per germline, CDR1 SGHNT and CDR2 YENEEA. The entire variable domain, with the rest obtained from reference TRBV11-3 and TRBJ2-1, is as follows: EAGVVQSPRYKIIEKKQPVAFWCNPISGHNTLYWYLQNLGQGPELLIRYENEEAVDDSQLPKDRFSAERLKGVDSTLKIQPAELGDSAVYLCASSSATYNEQFFGPGTRLTVL.

The chain joins TRBV3-1 (or the pseudogene TRBV3-2) to TRBJ2-1; the D call may be TRBD1 or TRBD2 (5 bases each). This CDR3 has 16 amino acids. V shed 4 bases and J shed 5 bases, with 18 bases lying between them. Germline CDR1 is LGHDT and CDR2 is YNNKEL (reference sequence). CDR3 amino acids: CASSPGTGPWDNEQFF. In DNA form, the CDR3 reads TGTGCCAGCAGCCCTGGGACCGGCCCTTGGGACAATGAGCAGTTCTTC.

The V and J genes are TRBV7-9 and TRBJ2-7; TRBD2 agrees at 7 bases. V trimming: 5 bases; J trimming: 5 bases; junction bases outside the gene matches: 9. CDR1 and CDR2 from the germline V gene are SEHNR and FQNEAQ (reference sequence). The CDR3 runs to 14 residues. CDR3 amino acids: CASSHLRENNEQYF. CDR3 nucleotides: TGTGCCAGCAGCCACCTGCGGGAGAATAACGAGCAGTACTTC.

With respect to this clone: Compared with germline, one end of the junction differs, possibly owing to a read error. V usage is TRBV2 and J usage is TRBJ2-7; a weak D match, TRBD1 (5 bases). Germline-derived CDR1 and CDR2 are SNHLY and FYNNEI. The CDR3 contains 15 residues. This chain's CDR3 is CASGRAEAGSSEQYF. The CDR3 DNA is TGTGCCAGCGGTAGAGCCGAGGCAGGGTCCTCCGAGCAGTACTTC. Looking up the rest from reference TRBV2 and TRBJ2-7 gives the full variable domain: EPEVTQTPSHQVTQMGQEVILRCVPISNHLYFYWYRQILGQKVEFLVSFYNNEISEKSEIFDDQFSVERPDGSNFTLKIRSTKLEDSAMYFCASGRAEAGSSEQYFGPGTRLTVT.

V gene TRBV18 combines with J gene TRBJ1-1; 8 bases align to TRBD1. Germline assignment: CDR1 KGHSH and CDR2 LQKENI. V was clipped by 0 bases and J by 1 base; unmatched bases: 1. This CDR3 spans 15 amino acids. Here the CDR3 reads CASSPPGTGNTEAFF. CDR3 sequence (DNA): TGTGCCAGCTCACCACCGGGGACAGGGAACACTGAAGCTTTCTTT.

This sequence joins TRBV5-1 and TRBJ2-5; 9 bases are a match to TRBD1. The CDR3 has 14 amino acids. The J segment lost 4 bases and the V segment lost 0 bases, leaving 1 base of the junction unmatched. Germline V lookup: CDR1 SGHRS, CDR2 YFSETQ. The CDR3 DNA reads TGCGCCAGCAGCTTGGGGACAGGGGCAGAGACCCAGTACTTC. Its translation: CASSLGTGAETQYF.

The chain is built from TRBV29-1 and TRBJ2-1; the match to TRBD1 covers 8 bases. V was pared by 4 bases and J by 9 bases, with 14 bases of the junction left unmatched. Looked up from germline, CDR1 is SQVTM and CDR2 is ANQGSEA. The CDR3 runs to 15 residues. The CDR3 coding sequence is TGCAGCGTTGTGAGGGGGCAGGGGGCGCAGCGTGAGCAGTTCTTC. Translation: CSVVRGQGAQREQFF.

This clone was picked up one time. J is TRBJ1-2 and V is TRBV5-6, with D tentatively TRBD1 (5 bases). The CDR3 spans 16 residues. V lost 7 bases to trimming and J lost 0 bases, with 19 bases between them. Germline V CDR1 and CDR2: SGHDT, YYEEEE. The CDR3 DNA is TGTGCCAGCGGACCCGGGACGAGGGTGACTAACTATGGCTACACCTTC. Translated, it gives CASGPGTRVTNYGYTF.

The chain uses TRBV6-1 and TRBJ1-1; D remains ambiguous. V lost 3 bases and J lost 0, with 8 bases in between. There are 14 residues in the CDR3. The germline CDR1 and CDR2 sequences are MNHNS and SASEGT. This CDR3 reads CASSETRMNTEAFF. CDR3 nucleotide sequence: TGTGCCAGCAGTGAGACAAGAATGAACACTGAAGCTTTCTTT.

This chain joins TRBV9 and TRBJ1-1, with D unresolved. This CDR3 spans 15 amino acids. Germline CDR1 SGDLS, CDR2 YYNGEE. Trimming left V 4 bases short and J 3 bases short, with 16 bases between. The CDR3: CASSIHPHGDTEAFF. Written as DNA, the CDR3 is TGTGCCAGCAGCATACATCCCCATGGGGACACTGAAGCTTTCTTT.

The V and J genes are TRBV7-9 and TRBJ2-2, with D maybe TRBD2 (5 bases). This CDR3 is 15 amino acids long. CDR1 is SEHNR, CDR2 FQNEAQ, per germline (reference sequence). V shed 3 bases and J shed 6 bases, with 14 bases lying between them. The CDR3 sequence: CASSFRGTRAGELFF. The CDR3 nucleotides are TGTGCCAGCAGCTTTCGGGGTACCCGTGCCGGGGAGCTGTTTTTT.

V and J are TRBV7-8 and TRBJ2-7, with a tentative D call TRBD2 (6 bases). Germline CDR1 and CDR2: SGHVS and FQNEAQ. The CDR3 loop spans 15 amino acids. V shed 3 bases and J shed 6 bases, with 18 bases lying between them. The CDR3 DNA sequence: TGTGCCAGCAGCTTCCGGGGGTTGTCAGGCCCCGAGCAGTACTTC. It codes for CASSFRGLSGPEQYF.

The V gene is TRBV24-1, the J gene TRBJ2-7; 11 bases line up with TRBD1. Trimming cost V 3 bases and J 1 base; bases outside gene matches: 1. CDR1 and CDR2 (germline): KGHDR, SFDVKD. The CDR3 covers 15 residues. The CDR3 coding sequence is TGTGCCACCAGTGATGGACAGGGGGCTTCCTACGAGCAGTACTTC. This translates into CATSDGQGASYEQYF.

The chain is built from TRBV19 and TRBJ2-1, with D perhaps being TRBD1 or TRBD2 (7 bases each). Deletions cut 3 bases from V and 3 bases from J, with 18 bases between. The CDR3 spans 17 residues. From germline, CDR1 is LNHDA and CDR2 SQIVND (reference sequence). CDR3 in DNA: TGTGCCAGTAGTATGACCGCAGGGGGGGCCCTCTACAATGAGCAGTTCTTC. This codes for CASSMTAGGALYNEQFF.

V is TRBV11-3 and J is TRBJ2-3; the D is unclear. The V gene lost 0 bases and the J gene lost 0 bases, with 10 bases spanning the gap. Germline V gene sequence: CDR1 SGHNT, CDR2 YENEEA. This CDR3 is 16 amino acids long. CDR3 in amino acids: CASSLDQTGSTDTQYF. The CDR3 bases are TGTGCCAGCAGCTTAGATCAAACGGGTAGCACAGATACGCAGTATTTT.

The rearrangement joins TRBV6-5 to TRBJ1-4, with D tentatively TRBD1 (5 bases). Trimming took 0 bases from V and 11 from J, leaving 16 bases between them. The CDR3 extends over 15 amino acids. Germline loops: CDR1 MNHEY, CDR2 SVGAGI. The CDR3 region is CASSYSRRAGDKLFF. Here the CDR3 DNA reads TGTGCCAGCAGTTACTCCAGGAGGGCGGGGGATAAACTGTTTTTT.

The rearrangement joins TRBV2 to TRBJ1-1, with TRBD1 as a possible D gene (6 bases). This CDR3 is 10 amino acids long. V dropped 9 bases and J dropped 7 bases, with 9 bases sitting between them. From germline, CDR1 is SNHLY and CDR2 FYNNEI. Here the CDR3 reads CASTGFEAFF. CDR3 DNA sequence: TGTGCCAGTACAGGGTTTGAAGCTTTCTTT.

This clone is a singleton in its sample. The CDR3 region has the DNA TGTGCCACGCTGGCAGGGCCGAACACCGGGGAGCTGTTTTTT. Translated: CATLAGPNTGELFF. The V and J genes are TRBV27 and TRBJ2-2, with a weak D call TRBD1 (5 bases). The V end lost 10 bases, the J end lost 0 bases, and 12 bases lay between the germline ends. CDR1 and CDR2 (germline): MNHEY, SMNVEV (reference sequence). This CDR3 spans 14 amino acids.

V and J are TRBV19 and TRBJ1-5; tentatively, D is TRBD1 (5 bases). Germline V gene data show CDR1 as LNHDA and CDR2 as SQIVND (reference sequence). The germline V and J ends were trimmed by 5 bases and 6 bases, with 14 bases remaining between them. CDR3 length equals 14 residues. The CDR3 nucleotides read TGTGCCAGTAGTCCCCAAGGGGCACTTCAGCCCCAGCATTTT. Encoded protein: CASSPQGALQPQHF.

The rearrangement links TRBV28 to TRBJ1-3, with D possibly TRBD1 on 6 matching bases. Germline CDR1 and CDR2: MDHEN and SYDVKM. This CDR3 has 12 amino acids. Trimming took off 5 bases at V and 11 bases at J, with 13 bases between the two ends. DNA for the CDR3: TGTGCCAGCAGTAACAGGGTAACGGCCATATATTTT. Its translation: CASSNRVTAIYF. The complete variable domain, with remaining parts taken from reference TRBV28 and TRBJ1-3, reads DVKVTQSSRYLVKRTGEKVFLECVQDMDHENMFWYRQDPGLGLRLIYFSYDVKMKEKGDIPEGYSVSREKKERFSLILESASTNQTSMYLCASSNRVTAIYFGEGSWLTVV.

Remarks on this clone: Sequence at one end of the junction differs from germline and may be a read error. The J gene is TRBJ2-7, the V gene TRBV7-7, with 8 bases fitting TRBD1. Per the germline V gene, CDR1 is SSHAT and CDR2 is FNYEAQ (reference sequence). This CDR3 contains 13 residues. CDR3: CASSHTGGYEQYF. The CDR3 nucleotides read TGTGCTAGCAGCCACACAGGGGGCTACGAGCAGTACTTC.